Sequencing of this T cell receptor beta chain was carried out in a study of PD-1 blockade in classical Hodgkin lymphoma. The J segment lost 3 bases and the V segment lost 0 bases, leaving 2 bases of the junction unmatched. The germline V gene has CDR1 SGHAT and CDR2 FQNNGV. The CDR3 is 15 residues long. The time point was: cycle 4 day 1 (C4D1), after 6 weeks of nivolumab. Every patient experienced relapse after autologous stem cell transplantation, and brentuximab vedotin exposure varied. Regarding the study as a whole: Complete responders entered with baseline diversity on par with newly diagnosed patients, the results showed. Baseline TCR diversity was reportedly lower in newly diagnosed patients than healthy donors.

The method was immunoSEQ multiplex PCR; TCRdb's version includes in-frame clones alone and lacks a portion of them. Here the sample spans approximately 52,000 clones, about nine tenths being singletons. The table lists this clone with a few counts. Its antigen is still unknown. The sequence came from a human donor with classical Hodgkin lymphoma. This chain uses TRBV11-2 with TRBJ2-7, with 10 bases lining up with TRBD2. This specimen consisted of peripheral blood mononuclear cells (PBMCs), obtained before the fourth cycle of nivolumab. The CDR3 coding sequence is TGTGCCAGCAGCTTAGAATCTAGCGGGGGCTACGAGCAGTACTTC. The encoded protein is CASSLESSGGYEQYF.